This entry lists 28 T cell receptor beta chains sequenced from one sample in a study of T cell repertoires in cytomegalovirus infection. TCRdb reprocessed the reads via MiXCR and lists one record per CDR3 protein. The sample includes 300,000 to 400,000 distinct CDR3 sequences, 15% to 20% of them seen just once. Source material: PBMCs. The source of these receptors is a human donor in good health (CMV status not recorded). Some clones in this sample may be carry-over from other donors' samples.

This clonotype was counted at least ten times. This rearrangement joins TRBV7-9 to TRBJ1-4, with 11 bases aligning to TRBD1. Per germline, CDR1 SEHNR and CDR2 FQNEAQ (reference sequence). The CDR3 spans 15 residues. V was pared by 5 bases and J by 5 bases, with 4 bases of the junction left unmatched. CDR3 in amino acids: CASSVGDRGNEKLFF. The CDR3 DNA follows: TGTGCCAGCAGCGTAGGGGACAGGGGGAATGAAAAACTGTTTTTT.

Only one count was recorded for this clonotype. V gene TRBV11-2 combines with J gene TRBJ2-3; D uncertain. The CDR3 consists of 16 residues. The germline CDR1 and CDR2 sequences are SGHAT and FQNNGV. Trimming took 1 base from V and 1 from J, leaving 12 bases between them. CDR3 protein: CASSLAGVPGTDTQYF. The CDR3 DNA sequence: TGTGCCAGCAGCTTAGCTGGGGTTCCGGGCACAGATACGCAGTATTTT.

This clonotype has at least ten counts. The gene calls are TRBV7-6 and TRBJ2-7; D possibly uses TRBD1 or TRBD2 (5 bases each). Per the germline V gene, CDR1 is SGHVS and CDR2 is FNYEAQ. Trimming left V 5 bases short and J 2 bases short, with 10 bases between. CDR3 size: 13 residues. The CDR3 sequence is CASSPGPAYEQYF. Written as DNA, the CDR3 is TGTGCCAGCAGCCCGGGACCCGCCTACGAGCAGTACTTC.

The rearrangement links TRBV29-1 to TRBJ1-2, with D perhaps TRBD1 (5 bases). Germline CDR1 is SQVTM and CDR2 is ANQGSEA. Deletions cut 7 bases from V and 0 bases from J, with 12 bases between. CDR3 length: 13 amino acids. The CDR3 sequence is CSAGEATNYGYTF. The CDR3 nucleotides are TGCAGCGCGGGGGAGGCGACTAACTATGGCTACACCTTC.

This clonotype has at least ten counts. This chain uses TRBV20-1 with TRBJ2-3, with D perhaps TRBD1 or TRBD2 (6 bases each). Deletions cut 0 bases from V and 5 bases from J, with 12 bases between. The CDR3 extends over 14 amino acids. Germline CDR1 reads DFQATT; CDR2 reads SNEGSKA (reference sequence). As DNA, the CDR3 is TGCAGTGCTAGAGATGTTCGGGGGCTAGATACGCAGTATTTT. It is translated as CSARDVRGLDTQYF.

This clonotype was counted between two and nine times. The J gene is TRBJ2-4, the V gene TRBV7-2; unclear D gene. The germline gives CDR1 SGHTA, CDR2 FQGNSA. Trimming pared 4 bases from V and 5 bases from J, leaving 9 bases between. The length of the CDR3 is 13 residues. CDR3 amino acids: CASSSSPQNIQYF. CDR3 sequence (DNA): TGTGCCAGCAGCTCTAGTCCCCAAAACATTCAGTACTTC.

This clonotype has just a few counts. This sequence joins TRBV11-2 and TRBJ1-2; 7 bases are a match to TRBD1. CDR3 size: 15 residues. Germline V gene sequence: CDR1 SGHAT, CDR2 FQNNGV. V lost 5 bases to trimming and J lost 8 bases; unmatched junction nucleotides: 14. CDR3 in amino acids: CASSPTSGTDNGYTF. As DNA, the CDR3 is TGTGCCAGCAGCCCGACCTCCGGGACAGATAACGGCTACACCTTC.

At least ten counts were recorded for this clonotype. This rearrangement joins TRBV10-1 to TRBJ1-5; the D is unclear. The germline V gene encodes CDR1 WNHNN and CDR2 SYGVQD (reference sequence). The CDR3 totals 16 residues. Trimming took 2 bases from V and 0 from J, leaving 11 bases between them. The CDR3 region has the DNA TGCGCCAGCAGTGAGAACGGAGGGCATAGCAATCAGCCCCAGCATTTT. As protein: CASSENGGHSNQPQHF.

In its sample, this clonotype was seen many times. The chain couples TRBV11-2 to TRBJ2-3; D unclear. Looked up from germline, CDR1 is SGHAT and CDR2 is FQNNGV. The CDR3 has 15 residues. V lost 2 bases and J 1 base, leaving 10 bases between the germline ends. CDR3 sequence: CASSLLQWRTDTQYF. For the CDR3, the DNA is TGTGCCAGCAGCTTATTACAGTGGCGCACAGATACGCAGTATTTT. The full variable domain, in which reference TRBV11-2 and TRBJ2-3 provide the parts outside the CDR3, is EAGVAQSPRYKIIEKRQSVAFWCNPISGHATLYWYQQILGQGPKLLIQFQNNGVVDDSQLPKDRFSAERLKGVDSTLKIQPAKLEDSAVYLCASSLLQWRTDTQYFGPGTRLTVL.

In its sample, this clonotype was seen a few times. Germline and junction disagree at one end, which may indicate a read error. The chain employs TRBV6-4 and TRBJ2-1; 8 nucleotides agree with TRBD1. CDR1 and CDR2 from the germline V gene are MRHNA and SNTAGT. The CDR3 contains 17 residues. This CDR3 is CASKLQKPGGSHNEQFF. The CDR3, as DNA: TGTGCCAGCAAGTTGCAAAAACCAGGGGGCTCCCACAATGAGCAGTTCTTC.

This clonotype has only a few counts. The rearrangement joins TRBV11-2 to TRBJ2-7; D gene unclear. CDR1 and CDR2 (germline): SGHAT, FQNNGV. Deletions cut 4 bases from V and 3 bases from J, with 7 bases between. The CDR3 is 12 amino acids. The CDR3 spells CASSYNNYEQYF. The CDR3, as DNA: TGTGCCAGCAGCTACAATAACTACGAGCAGTACTTC.

V usage is TRBV3-1 and J usage is TRBJ1-1; D might be TRBD1 (6 bases). Looked up from germline, CDR1 is LGHDT and CDR2 is YNNKEL (reference sequence). The V end was cut by 4 bases, the J end by 0 bases, with 9 bases between. The CDR3 covers 14 residues. DNA of the CDR3: TGTGCCAGCAGCCCGGACAGTGTGAACACTGAAGCTTTCTTT. Its translation: CASSPDSVNTEAFF.

This chain uses TRBV6-2 or TRBV6-3 with TRBJ2-7, with D perhaps TRBD2 (6 bases). The germline V and J ends were trimmed by 7 bases and 6 bases, with 16 bases remaining between them. Looked up from germline, CDR1 is MNHEY and CDR2 is SVGEGT. This CDR3 spans 13 amino acids. The CDR3 DNA sequence: TGTGCCAGCACCCCGGACTATCTTGGCGAGCAGTACTTC. The encoded protein is CASTPDYLGEQYF.

This sequence joins TRBV7-9 and TRBJ1-2; TRBD1 agrees at 10 bases. V shed 5 bases, J shed 7 bases, and the junction held 4 bases outside the gene matches. The CDR3 covers 13 residues. Germline CDR1 reads SEHNR; CDR2 reads FQNEAQ (reference sequence). For the CDR3, the DNA is TGTGCCAGCAGCGCGGGACAGGGGTCTGGCTACACCTTC. Translation gives CASSAGQGSGYTF.

This clonotype appeared many times. The rearrangement links TRBV6-6 to TRBJ1-1; 7 bases line up with TRBD1. Trimming took 2 bases from V and 5 from J; bases not matched to a gene: 11. The CDR3 length is 16 residues. The V gene's germline CDR1 is MNHNY and CDR2 SVGAGI (reference sequence). The CDR3 loop reads CASSYPPGQRSTEAFF. CDR3 sequence (DNA): TGTGCCAGCAGTTACCCTCCGGGACAGCGGAGTACTGAAGCTTTCTTT.

In its sample, this clonotype was seen many times. The chain couples TRBV6-2 or TRBV6-3 to TRBJ2-7; a possible D gene is TRBD1 (5 bases). V lost 0 bases and J lost 0, with 18 bases in between. The germline V gene has CDR1 MNHEY and CDR2 SVGEGT. The CDR3 is made up of 18 amino acids. The CDR3 loop reads CASSYSSYQGSSSYEQYF. The CDR3 DNA reads as TGTGCCAGCAGTTACTCGAGTTATCAGGGTTCTAGCTCCTACGAGCAGTACTTC.

The J gene is TRBJ1-6, the V gene TRBV2; the D gene is possibly TRBD1 (6 bases). V lost 8 bases to trimming and J lost 0 bases, with 11 bases between them. This CDR3 comprises 15 residues. Germline V CDR1 and CDR2: SNHLY, FYNNEI. The CDR3, as DNA: TGTGCCAGCTTGGACAGTAGCTCCTATAATTCACCCCTCCACTTT. Amino acid sequence: CASLDSSSYNSPLHF. The full variable domain, its missing parts supplied by reference TRBV2 and TRBJ1-6, is EPEVTQTPSHQVTQMGQEVILRCVPISNHLYFYWYRQILGQKVEFLVSFYNNEISEKSEIFDDQFSVERPDGSNFTLKIRSTKLEDSAMYFCASLDSSSYNSPLHFGNGTRLTVT.

This clonotype was detected many times. The V gene is TRBV7-2, the J gene TRBJ2-6; D remains ambiguous. V dropped 3 bases and J dropped 2 bases, with 5 bases sitting between them. The CDR3 is made up of 14 amino acids. The germline CDR1 and CDR2 sequences are SGHTA and FQGNSA. CDR3 in amino acids: CASSFRPGANVLTF. CDR3 bases: TGTGCCAGCAGCTTCCGCCCTGGGGCCAACGTCCTGACTTTC.

At least ten counts were recorded for this clonotype. The CDR3 spells CASSRRRGLGSYEQYF. DNA for the CDR3: TGTGCCAGCAGTCGCCGAAGGGGGCTGGGCTCCTACGAGCAGTACTTC. This rearrangement joins TRBV6-1 to TRBJ2-7; TRBD1 matches at 7 bases. Germline CDR1 reads MNHNS; CDR2 reads SASEGT. The CDR3 spans 16 residues. The J segment lost 0 bases and the V segment lost 5 bases, leaving 10 bases of the junction unmatched.

In its sample, this clonotype was seen many times. This chain joins TRBV7-9 and TRBJ1-6; D is unresolved. V gave up 3 bases and J gave up 4 bases, with 7 bases separating them. Germline assignment: CDR1 SEHNR and CDR2 FQNEAQ (reference sequence). The CDR3 runs to 14 residues. The CDR3 reads CASSFTAYNSPLHF. The CDR3 DNA follows: TGTGCCAGCAGCTTTACAGCGTATAATTCACCCCTCCACTTT.

This clonotype was observed at least ten times. The V call is TRBV7-2, the J call TRBJ2-7; D is uncertain. Germline loops: CDR1 SGHTA, CDR2 FQGNSA. The CDR3 covers 15 residues. V was cut by 5 bases and J by 4 bases, with 18 bases left in between. The CDR3 reads CASSLWAMDAYEQYF. The CDR3 region has the DNA TGTGCCAGCAGCCTGTGGGCCATGGACGCTTACGAGCAGTACTTC.

This clonotype was counted a single time. The chain carries TRBV7-6 and TRBJ2-2; 10 bases fit TRBD2. Germline CDR1 SGHVS, CDR2 FNYEAQ. V shed 6 bases, J shed 1 base, and the junction held 2 bases outside the gene matches. The CDR3 is made up of 15 amino acids. The CDR3 DNA follows: TGTGCCAGCAGAGCGGGAGGGGGGAACACCGGGGAGCTGTTTTTT. The encoded protein is CASRAGGGNTGELFF.

This clonotype was found many times. In DNA, the CDR3 is TGTGCCAGCAGCTCTGATGGGGGTCAGCCCCAGCATTTT. Translation: CASSSDGGQPQHF. The chain combines TRBV7-9 with TRBJ1-5; the D gene is possibly TRBD1 (5 bases). This CDR3 has 13 residues. V shed 4 bases and J shed 6 bases, with 10 bases lying between them. Per the germline V gene, CDR1 is SEHNR and CDR2 is FQNEAQ (reference sequence).

There are a few counts of this clonotype. The genes are TRBV2 and TRBJ2-3; D is ambiguous. V was cut by 8 bases and J by 2 bases, with 8 bases left in between. The CDR3 is 12 residues long. CDR1 and CDR2 (germline): SNHLY, FYNNEI. Written as DNA, the CDR3 is TGTGCCAGCGGGATTAACACAGATACGCAGTATTTT. Protein: CASGINTDTQYF. Looking up the rest from reference TRBV2 and TRBJ2-3 gives the full variable domain: EPEVTQTPSHQVTQMGQEVILRCVPISNHLYFYWYRQILGQKVEFLVSFYNNEISEKSEIFDDQFSVERPDGSNFTLKIRSTKLEDSAMYFCASGINTDTQYFGPGTRLTVL.

J is TRBJ2-1 and V is TRBV20-1; TRBD2 matches 14 bases. With 5 bases clipped from V and 4 bases from J, the junction kept 4 bases outside the gene matches. Looked up from germline, CDR1 is DFQATT and CDR2 is SNEGSKA (reference sequence). CDR3 length equals 15 residues. The CDR3 DNA is TGCAGTGCTCGGGGGACTAGCGGGGGATACAATGAGCAGTTCTTC. This encodes CSARGTSGGYNEQFF.

This clonotype has a count of ten or more. The chain combines TRBV7-6 with TRBJ2-1, with 9 bases identical to TRBD2. In germline, CDR1 is SGHVS, CDR2 FNYEAQ. The CDR3 loop spans 19 amino acids. Unmatched junction bases numbered 19, after V lost 4 bases and J lost 6 bases. Here the CDR3 reads CASSSLFGRGGTWVNEQFF. CDR3 nucleotide sequence: TGTGCCAGCAGCTCCCTCTTTGGGCGGGGGGGCACTTGGGTCAATGAGCAGTTCTTC.

The chain employs TRBV19 and TRBJ1-2; maybe TRBD1 (5 bases). The V and J ends lost 10 bases and 3 bases respectively, with 12 bases between them. This CDR3 has 12 residues. CDR1 and CDR2 (germline): LNHDA, SQIVND (reference sequence). The CDR3 protein is CAISKTDYGYTF. As DNA, the CDR3 is TGTGCCATCTCGAAGACAGACTATGGCTACACCTTC.

The chain uses TRBV7-6 and TRBJ2-3; no firm D call. The length of the CDR3 is 13 residues. The V end lost 0 bases, the J end lost 5 bases, and 6 bases lay between the germline ends. The germline V gene has CDR1 SGHVS and CDR2 FNYEAQ. The CDR3 DNA follows: TGTGCCAGCAGCTTAGCGCAGCTAGATACGCAGTATTTT. Translation gives CASSLAQLDTQYF.